This T cell receptor beta chain is drawn from a study of cytomegalovirus exposure and HLA in healthy donors. The study's findings and limits: TCR beta sequences reportedly predicted the HLA-A and HLA-B alleles of most subjects accurately. In a later analysis, donors in an Asian-associated ancestry cluster reportedly had fewer N-insertions in productive TCRs than the cohort mean.

The CDR3 contains 14 residues. CDR1 SGHTA and CDR2 FQGNSA come from the germline V gene. V shed 1 base and J 3 bases; nucleotides not matched to a gene: 2. This cohort consisted of healthy bone marrow donors. PCR primers comprised 60 Vbeta and 13 Jbeta primers. Profiled with immunoSEQ multiplex PCR; TCRdb holds only in-frame clones, not every one. Here the sample spans approximately 70,000 clones, 60% to 75% being singletons. As regards this clone: The antigen remains undetermined.

The sample taken for sequencing was PBMCs. The chain carries TRBV7-2 and TRBJ1-2; 7 bases line up with TRBD1. This receptor was obtained from a woman aged 60-75 years in good health and CMV-seropositive. The DNA for the CDR3 is TGTGCCAGCAGCTTAGGGGGACAGTACTATGGCTACACCTTC. Amino acids: CASSLGGQYYGYTF. Full variable domain (outside the CDR3, taken from reference TRBV7-2 and TRBJ1-2): GAGVSQSPSNKVTEKGKDVELRCDPISGHTALYWYRQSLGQGLEFLIYFQGNSAPDKSGLPSDRFSAERTGGSVSTLTIQRTQQEDSAVYLCASSLGGQYYGYTFGSGTRLTVV.